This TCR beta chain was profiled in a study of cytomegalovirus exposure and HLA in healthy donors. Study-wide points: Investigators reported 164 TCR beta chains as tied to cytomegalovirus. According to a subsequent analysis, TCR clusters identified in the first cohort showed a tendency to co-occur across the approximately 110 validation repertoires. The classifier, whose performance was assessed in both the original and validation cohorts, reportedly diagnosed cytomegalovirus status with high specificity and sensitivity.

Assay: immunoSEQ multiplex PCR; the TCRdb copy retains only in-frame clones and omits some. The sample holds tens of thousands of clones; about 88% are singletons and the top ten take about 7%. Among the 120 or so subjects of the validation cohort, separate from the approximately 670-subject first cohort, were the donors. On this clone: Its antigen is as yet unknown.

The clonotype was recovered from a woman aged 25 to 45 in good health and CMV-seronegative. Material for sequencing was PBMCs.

Here the CDR3 reads CASSHASGYGYTF. CDR3 bases: TGTGCCAGCAGCCATGCTTCGGGTTATGGCTACACCTTC. The chain couples TRBV14 to TRBJ1-2, with D uncertain. Trimming left V 3 bases short and J 5 bases short, with 10 bases between. Germline CDR1 and CDR2: SGHDN and FVKESK. The CDR3 is 13 residues long.